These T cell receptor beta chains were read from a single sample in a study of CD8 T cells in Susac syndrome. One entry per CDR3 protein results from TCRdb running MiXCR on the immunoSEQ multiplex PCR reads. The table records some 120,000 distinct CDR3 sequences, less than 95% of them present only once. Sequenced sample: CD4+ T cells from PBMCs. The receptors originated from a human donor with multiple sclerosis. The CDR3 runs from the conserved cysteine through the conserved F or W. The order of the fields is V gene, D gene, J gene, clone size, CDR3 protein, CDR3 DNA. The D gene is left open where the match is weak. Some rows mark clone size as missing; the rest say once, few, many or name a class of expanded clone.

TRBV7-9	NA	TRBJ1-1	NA	CASSLNSMNTEAFF	TGTGCCAGCAGCTTAAACAGCATGAACACTGAAGCTTTCTTT
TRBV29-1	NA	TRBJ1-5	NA	CSVGGQVNQPQHF	TGCAGCGTTGGGGGTCAGGTTAATCAGCCCCAGCATTTT
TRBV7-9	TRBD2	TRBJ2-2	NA	CASSVAGPHTGELFF	TGTGCCAGCAGCGTAGCGGGGCCCCACACCGGGGAGCTGTTTTTT
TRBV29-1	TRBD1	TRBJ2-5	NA	CSVERDRQETQYF	TGCAGCGTTGAAAGGGACAGGCAAGAGACCCAGTACTTC
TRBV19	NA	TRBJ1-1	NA	CASCGSVRTMNTEAFF	TGTGCCAGTTGTGGTTCTGTACGAACAATGAACACTGAAGCTTTCTTT
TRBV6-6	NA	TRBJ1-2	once	CASSSAGANYGYTF	TGTGCCAGCAGTTCGGCAGGGGCTAACTATGGCTACACCTTC
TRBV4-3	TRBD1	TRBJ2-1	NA	CASSQEGQAYNEQFF	TGCGCCAGCAGCCAAGAAGGACAGGCTTACAATGAGCAGTTCTTC
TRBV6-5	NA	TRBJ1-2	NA	CASRGGSSAFVYTF	TGTGCCAGCAGGGGGGGATCCTCGGCTTTCGTCTACACCTTC
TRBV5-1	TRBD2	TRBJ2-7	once	CASSSGLAGDEQYF	TGCGCCAGCAGCTCCGGACTAGCGGGAGACGAGCAGTACTTC
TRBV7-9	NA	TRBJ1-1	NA	CASSLGDREAFF	TGTGCCAGCAGCTTAGGTGACAGAGAAGCTTTCTTT
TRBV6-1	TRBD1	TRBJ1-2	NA	CASSPKEGALYGYTF	TGTGCCAGCAGTCCGAAGGAGGGGGCCCTCTATGGCTACACCTTC
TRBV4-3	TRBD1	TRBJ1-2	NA	CASSIDRGGYGYTF	TGCGCCAGCAGTATCGACAGGGGGGGCTATGGCTACACCTTC
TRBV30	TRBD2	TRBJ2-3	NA	CAWSDGTSGADTQYF	TGTGCCTGGAGCGACGGGACTAGCGGGGCAGATACGCAGTATTTT
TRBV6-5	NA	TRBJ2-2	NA	CASSYWGQYTGELFF	TGTGCCAGCAGTTATTGGGGACAATACACCGGGGAGCTGTTTTTT
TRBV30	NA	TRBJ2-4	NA	CAWAFHRDWAKNIQYF	TGTGCCTGGGCCTTCCACAGGGATTGGGCCAAAAACATTCAGTACTTC
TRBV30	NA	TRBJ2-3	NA	CAWSVPGVADTQYF	TGTGCCTGGAGTGTACCAGGGGTGGCAGATACGCAGTATTTT
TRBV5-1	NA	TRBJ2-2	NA	CASSFDSSSNTGELFF	TGCGCCAGCAGCTTTGACAGTTCTTCTAACACCGGGGAGCTGTTTTTT
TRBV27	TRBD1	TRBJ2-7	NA	CASSRREPGQGIEQYF	TGTGCCAGCAGTCGTCGAGAACCGGGACAGGGGATCGAGCAGTACTTC
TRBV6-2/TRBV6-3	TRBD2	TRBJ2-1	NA	CASNSGTMEGEQFF	TGTGCCAGCAACTCCGGGACTATGGAAGGTGAGCAGTTCTTC
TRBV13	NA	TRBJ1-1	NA	CASSLGGTPDTEAFF	TGTGCCAGCAGCTTAGGTGGGACACCAGACACTGAAGCTTTCTTT
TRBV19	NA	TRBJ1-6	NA	CASSMGSQNSPLHF	TGTGCCAGTAGTATGGGCAGCCAGAATTCACCCCTCCACTTT
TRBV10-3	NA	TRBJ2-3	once	CAASKQGEDTQYF	TGTGCCGCTTCTAAACAGGGAGAAGATACGCAGTATTTT
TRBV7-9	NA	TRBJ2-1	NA	CASSLGRGFYNEQFF	TGTGCCAGCAGCTTAGGCAGGGGATTCTACAATGAGCAGTTCTTC
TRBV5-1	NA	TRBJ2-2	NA	CASSVGERRTGELFF	TGCGCCAGCAGCGTGGGGGAGAGGAGGACCGGGGAGCTGTTTTTT
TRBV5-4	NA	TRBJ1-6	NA	CASSLDNGNSPLHF	TGTGCCAGCAGTCTGGACAACGGTAATTCACCCCTCCACTTT
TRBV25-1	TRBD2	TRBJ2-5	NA	CASSLAGGGTQYF	TGTGCCAGCAGTCTAGCGGGGGGCGGGACCCAGTACTTC
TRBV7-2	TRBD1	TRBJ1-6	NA	CASSLGQAYNSPLHF	TGTGCCAGCAGCTTGGGACAGGCTTATAATTCACCCCTCCACTTT
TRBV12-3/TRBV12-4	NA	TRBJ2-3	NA	CASSSGTPDTQYF	TGTGCCAGCAGTTCCGGGACACCAGATACGCAGTATTTT
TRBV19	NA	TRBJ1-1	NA	CASSISPREVNTEAFF	TGTGCCAGTAGTATAAGCCCGCGGGAGGTGAACACTGAAGCTTTCTTT
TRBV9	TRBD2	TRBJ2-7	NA	CASSAPGREGTKQYF	TGTGCCAGCAGCGCCCCAGGGCGGGAGGGCACGAAGCAGTACTTC
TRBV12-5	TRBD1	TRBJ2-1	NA	CASGFPSGTEVNEQFF	TGTGCTAGTGGTTTCCCGTCGGGGACAGAGGTTAATGAGCAGTTCTTC
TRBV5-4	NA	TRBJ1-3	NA	CASSPTIGSGNTIYF	TGTGCCAGCAGCCCCACAATTGGGAGCGGAAACACCATATATTTT
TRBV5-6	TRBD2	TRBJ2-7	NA	CASSKAGGSYEQYF	TGTGCCAGCAGCAAGGCGGGAGGATCCTACGAGCAGTACTTC
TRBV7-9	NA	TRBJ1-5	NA	CASSLAGDTNQPQHF	TGTGCCAGCAGCTTAGCGGGAGATACAAATCAGCCCCAGCATTTT
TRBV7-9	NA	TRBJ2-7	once	CASTTGYEQYF	TGTGCCAGCACCACAGGCTACGAGCAGTACTTC
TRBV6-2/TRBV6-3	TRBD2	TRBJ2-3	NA	CASSSPSSGRQYF	TGTGCCAGCAGTTCTCCCTCTAGCGGGAGGCAGTATTTT
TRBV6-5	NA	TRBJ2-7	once	CASSPLGGSYEQYF	TGTGCCAGCAGCCCGCTCGGGGGCTCCTACGAGCAGTACTTC
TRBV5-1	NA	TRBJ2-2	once	CASSPGHSNTGELFF	TGCGCCAGCAGCCCCGGACATTCGAACACCGGGGAGCTGTTTTTT
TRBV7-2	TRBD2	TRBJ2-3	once	CASSLVGGWTDTQYF	TGTGCCAGCAGCTTAGTGGGGGGGTGGACAGATACGCAGTATTTT
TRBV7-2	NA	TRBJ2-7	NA	CASSEQNYEQYF	TGTGCCAGCAGCGAACAGAACTACGAGCAGTACTTC
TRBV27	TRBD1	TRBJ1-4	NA	CASSYRGGEKLFF	TGTGCCAGCAGTTACAGGGGGGGGGAAAAACTGTTTTTT
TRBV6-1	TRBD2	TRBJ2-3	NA	CASSRGTSGGRGTDTQYF	TGTGCCAGCAGTCGTGGGACTAGCGGGGGGCGGGGCACAGATACGCAGTATTTT